Below, 26 T cell receptor beta chains from the same sample are listed, as sequenced in a study of control samples from healthy donors and cancer patients. Sequenced by immunoSEQ multiplex PCR; TCRdb stores in-frame clones only, minus some. In the table there are 130,000 or so clones, 80% to 90% of which are singletons. The source material was blood. The receptor set was obtained from a man aged 50 or older in good health.

The rearrangement uses TRBV5-1 and TRBJ1-4; TRBD1 matches 7 bases. CDR1 and CDR2 from the germline V gene are SGHRS and YFSETQ. The V gene end was trimmed by 4 bases and the J gene end by 5 bases; junction bases not matched to a gene: 5. The CDR3 consists of 14 residues. CDR3 amino acids: CASSPGQPNEKLFF. The CDR3 coding sequence is TGCGCCAGCAGCCCGGGACAGCCGAATGAAAAACTGTTTTTT. Using reference TRBV5-1 and TRBJ1-4 for the parts outside the CDR3, the full variable domain is KAGVTQTPRYLIKTRGQQVTLSCSPISGHRSVSWYQQTPGQGLQFLFEYFSETQRNKGNFPGRFSGRQFSNSRSEMNVSTLELGDSALYLCASSPGQPNEKLFFGSGTQLSVL.

The V call is TRBV19, the J call TRBJ2-7; D call uncertain. Germline CDR1 is LNHDA and CDR2 is SQIVND (reference sequence). The CDR3 spans 14 residues. Trimming shortened V by 3 bases and J by 2 bases, and 11 bases separated the two germline ends. The CDR3 DNA is TGTGCCAGTAGTATTTCGGGCCCTGCCTACGAGCAGTACTTC. This encodes CASSISGPAYEQYF.

The CDR3, as DNA: TGTGCCAGCAGCTTAAGGGCAACAGGCCTTTGGAACACTGAAGCTTTCTTT. It specifies CASSLRATGLWNTEAFF. This rearrangement joins TRBV7-2 to TRBJ1-1; TRBD1 is a possible D gene (5 bases). Deletions cut 2 bases from V and 1 base from J, with 17 bases between. Germline lookup yields CDR1 SGHTA and CDR2 FQGNSA. The CDR3 spans 17 residues.

The V call is TRBV19, the J call TRBJ2-2, with D possibly being TRBD1 (6 bases). The V gene lost 7 bases and the J gene lost 6 bases, with 21 bases spanning the gap. This CDR3 spans 16 amino acids. CDR1 and CDR2 from the germline V gene are LNHDA and SQIVND (reference sequence). The CDR3: CASTLLAGALAGELFF. Written as DNA, the CDR3 is TGTGCCAGTACCTTGCTGGCAGGGGCATTAGCCGGGGAGCTGTTTTTT.

This sequence joins TRBV19 and TRBJ2-5; D unresolved. V was pared by 2 bases and J by 2 bases, with 6 bases between. Looked up from germline, CDR1 is LNHDA and CDR2 is SQIVND (reference sequence). CDR3 size: 13 residues. The CDR3 loop reads CASSITAQETQYF. CDR3 sequence (DNA): TGTGCCAGTAGTATAACTGCACAAGAGACCCAGTACTTC.

The genes are TRBV19 and TRBJ1-1, with D unclear. This CDR3 has 11 amino acids. Per germline, CDR1 LNHDA and CDR2 SQIVND (reference sequence). Between the trimmed V and J ends, which lost 3 bases and 9 bases, there was a span of 8 bases. CDR3 in DNA: TGTGCCAGTAGTATTCTGGGGAAAGCTTTCTTT. It yields the protein CASSILGKAFF.

V gene TRBV19 combines with J gene TRBJ1-1, with D possibly TRBD1 on 6 matching bases. V gave up 3 bases and J gave up 6 bases, with 11 bases separating them. The CDR3 consists of 13 residues. The V gene's germline CDR1 is LNHDA and CDR2 SQIVND (reference sequence). The CDR3 here is CASSIGTKAEAFF. Here the CDR3 DNA reads TGTGCCAGTAGTATCGGGACAAAGGCTGAAGCTTTCTTT.

The V gene is TRBV6-6, the J gene TRBJ1-2; D remains unclear. The germline V and J ends were trimmed by 0 bases and 2 bases, with 10 bases remaining between them. Germline CDR1 is MNHNY and CDR2 is SVGAGI (reference sequence). CDR3 length equals 15 residues. The CDR3 reads CASSYSGQANYGYTF. CDR3 nucleotide sequence: TGTGCCAGCAGTTACTCAGGGCAGGCCAACTATGGCTACACCTTC.

The rearrangement uses TRBV18 and TRBJ2-2, with D unresolved. Trimming cost V 6 bases and J 4 bases, with 12 bases left between them. The germline gives CDR1 KGHSH, CDR2 LQKENI. This CDR3 spans 14 amino acids. The CDR3 DNA reads as TGTGCCAGCTCCCAGACACAGATCACCGGGGAGCTGTTTTTT. Protein product: CASSQTQITGELFF.

The gene calls are TRBV9 and TRBJ2-3; TRBD2 might be the D (5 bases). From germline, CDR1 is SGDLS and CDR2 YYNGEE. Trimming removed 0 bases at V and 6 bases at J, with 17 bases between. The CDR3 runs to 16 residues. The CDR3 protein is CASSVGVARVGDTQYF. The CDR3 coding sequence is TGTGCCAGCAGCGTAGGAGTAGCGAGGGTTGGGGATACGCAGTATTTT.

This sequence joins TRBV6-5 and TRBJ2-7, with 7 bases aligning to TRBD1. In germline, CDR1 is MNHEY, CDR2 SVGAGI. The length of the CDR3 is 14 residues. V lost 4 bases, J lost 2 bases, and 5 bases stayed unmatched. The DNA for the CDR3 is TGTGCCAGCAGTTCCAACAGGGGCGCCTACGAGCAGTACTTC. Amino acids: CASSSNRGAYEQYF.

The chain couples TRBV7-8 to TRBJ1-2; D is undetermined. There are 16 residues in the CDR3. V lost 1 base to trimming and J lost 2 bases, with 14 bases between them. Germline V gives CDR1 SGHVS, CDR2 FQNEAQ. The CDR3 sequence is CASSLGPRSGNYGYTF. The CDR3 nucleotides read TGTGCCAGCAGCTTAGGACCTAGAAGCGGGAACTATGGCTACACCTTC.

The chain combines TRBV5-6 with TRBJ1-1; no definite D call. V lost 7 bases and J lost 2, with 15 bases in between. CDR1 is SGHDT, CDR2 YYEEEE, per germline. CDR3 length: 14 residues. CDR3 nucleotide sequence: TGTGCCAGCCTTTCCGCAACTACAAACACTGAAGCTTTCTTT. This codes for CASLSATTNTEAFF.

This chain joins TRBV3-1 (or the pseudogene TRBV3-2) and TRBJ2-5; 7 positions agree with TRBD2. This CDR3 spans 13 amino acids. Unmatched junction bases numbered 8, after V lost 8 bases and J lost 5 bases. Germline V CDR1 and CDR2: LGHDT, YNNKEL (reference sequence). This CDR3 reads CASGTGGGETQYF. In nucleotides, the CDR3 is TGTGCCAGCGGAACGGGGGGAGGGGAGACCCAGTACTTC.

The CDR3 nucleotides read TGTGCCAGTAGTATAGGGTACACAGTAACCTCTGAAAAACTGTTTTTT. Amino acid sequence: CASSIGYTVTSEKLFF. This chain links TRBV19 with TRBJ1-4; D gene ambiguous. The CDR3 runs 16 residues. Germline lookup yields CDR1 LNHDA and CDR2 SQIVND (reference sequence). V was trimmed by 1 base and J by 7 bases, leaving 16 bases between them.

The count of this clone is one. This sequence joins TRBV19 and TRBJ2-7; no clear D. The germline V gene has CDR1 LNHDA and CDR2 SQIVND (reference sequence). V was cut by 3 bases and J by 0 bases, with 6 bases left in between. This CDR3 has 13 amino acids. The CDR3 protein is CASSIQSSYEQYF. CDR3 nucleotides: TGTGCCAGTAGTATTCAGAGCTCCTACGAGCAGTACTTC.

This clone was seen a few times. This rearrangement joins TRBV11-2 to TRBJ1-5, with D unresolved. This CDR3 comprises 15 residues. Germline CDR1 SGHAT, CDR2 FQNNGV. V was trimmed by 5 bases and J by 7 bases, leaving 18 bases between them. CDR3 nucleotides: TGTGCCAGCAGCCCTAGTGGGGAGATGGGACAGCCCCAGCATTTT. Amino acid sequence: CASSPSGEMGQPQHF.

The chain joins TRBV27 to TRBJ1-2; D uncertain. Deletions cut 6 bases from V and 8 bases from J, with 16 bases between. Per the germline V gene, CDR1 is MNHEY and CDR2 is SMNVEV (reference sequence). The CDR3 runs 13 residues. The CDR3 DNA sequence: TGTGCCAGCAGAGACGGGGTTTTTCGGGGCTACACCTTC. Translating gives CASRDGVFRGYTF.

V and J are TRBV27 and TRBJ1-5; 9 nucleotides align to TRBD1. Per the germline V gene, CDR1 is MNHEY and CDR2 is SMNVEV (reference sequence). This CDR3 has 15 amino acids. Germline trimming cut 2 bases from V and 7 bases from J; bases unmatched to any gene: 6. The CDR3 DNA reads as TGTGCCAGCAGTTTAGGGTTGGACAGGGGACAGCCCCAGCATTTT. It is translated as CASSLGLDRGQPQHF.

This rearrangement joins TRBV10-3 to TRBJ2-4; tentatively, D is TRBD2 (7 bases). CDR3 length: 16 amino acids. Germline CDR1 reads ENHRY; CDR2 reads SYGVKD. The ends were cut back, 1 base at V and 6 bases at J, with 16 bases in the middle. CDR3 sequence: CAISEFGGARSNIQYF. The CDR3 bases are TGTGCCATCAGTGAGTTTGGGGGGGCAAGGTCAAACATTCAGTACTTC.

This chain joins TRBV19 and TRBJ2-2, with TRBD2 matching over 9 bases. Trimming cost V 4 bases and J 6 bases; bases outside gene matches: 3. The CDR3 is 14 residues long. Per germline, CDR1 LNHDA and CDR2 SQIVND (reference sequence). This CDR3 reads CASSKRGVSGELFF. CDR3 bases: TGTGCCAGTAGTAAGCGGGGGGTATCCGGGGAGCTGTTTTTT.

The rearrangement links TRBV12-3 or TRBV12-4 to TRBJ2-5, with D perhaps given as TRBD1 or TRBD2 (5 bases each). Trimming cost V 3 bases and J 5 bases, with 10 bases left between them. The CDR3 is 13 amino acids. The CDR3 DNA is TGTGCCAGCAGTTTGTCGGGGCTGGAGACCCAGTACTTC. Amino acid sequence: CASSLSGLETQYF.

This sequence joins TRBV30 and TRBJ1-4; D gene ambiguous. The CDR3 spans 13 residues. The V and J ends lost 0 bases and 5 bases respectively, with 7 bases between them. Germline CDR1 and CDR2: GTSNPN and SVGIG (reference sequence). CDR3 bases: TGTGCCTGGAGTGTAGGAACAAATGAAAAACTGTTTTTT. This codes for CAWSVGTNEKLFF.

The V and J genes are TRBV5-5 and TRBJ2-7; TRBD1 matches at 7 bases. This CDR3 region has 14 residues. The germline gives CDR1 SGHKS, CDR2 YYEKEE (reference sequence). V was pared by 1 base and J by 3 bases, with 4 bases of the junction left unmatched. As DNA, the CDR3 is TGTGCCAGCAGCTTGAGGGGGACAGACTACGAGCAGTACTTC. As protein: CASSLRGTDYEQYF.

This chain uses TRBV19 with TRBJ1-3; D is uncertain. Germline CDR1 is LNHDA and CDR2 is SQIVND (reference sequence). V was pared by 3 bases and J by 1 base, with 10 bases between. The CDR3 sequence is 15 residues long. CDR3: CASSIPHGSGNTIYF. The CDR3 coding sequence is TGTGCCAGTAGTATCCCCCACGGTTCTGGAAACACCATATATTTT.

Worth noting for this clone: The same CDR3 can be traced to other DNA sequences in this sample. This chain connects TRBV5-1 to TRBJ1-5; D gene uncertain. Deletions cut 0 bases from V and 0 bases from J, with 7 bases between. Germline V gene sequence: CDR1 SGHRS, CDR2 YFSETQ. The CDR3 consists of 15 residues. In nucleotides, the CDR3 is TGCGCCAGCAGCTTGGAGGGATTTAGCAATCAGCCCCAGCATTTT. As protein: CASSLEGFSNQPQHF.